Presented here are 9 T cell receptor beta chains from one specimen sequenced in a study of T cells in Graves' hyperthyroidism and ophthalmopathy (dated by TCRdb to between 2017 and 2020). Libraries were made using multiplex PCR. TCRdb shows the sequencer as Illumina HiSeq 2000. The TCR beta CDR3 regions were amplified from the RNA transcripts. The first round of RT-PCR for the TCR CDR3 was performed with the HTBI primer set and the Qiagen OneStep RT-PCR kit. TCRdb reworked the public reads: Q25 trimming with fastp, MiXCR clone assembly, productive beta chains retained. Identical CDR3 protein sequences are pooled into one entry, listed with their most common genes and DNA. Recorded for this sample are over 300,000 distinct CDR3 sequences; approximately 15% of them occurred a single time. The ten biggest clones cover about 10% of the sample. Sequencing input: blood. The receptors derive from a woman aged 55 to 70 with Graves' hyperthyroidism.

A few counts support this clonotype. J is TRBJ1-1 and V is TRBV4-1, with no clear D. Germline V gene data show CDR1 as MGHRA and CDR2 as YSYEKL. The V end was cut by 1 base, the J end by 4 bases, with 13 bases between. The CDR3 covers 15 residues. CDR3 in amino acids: CASSQVNEVGTEAFF. The CDR3 DNA follows: TGCGCCAGCAGCCAAGTCAATGAGGTGGGCACTGAAGCTTTCTTT.

This clonotype was seen many times. The chain employs TRBV14 and TRBJ2-7, with TRBD1 matching over 8 bases. This CDR3 is 13 amino acids long. Trimming at V came to 1 base and at J to 6 bases, leaving 2 bases not matched to a gene. Germline-derived CDR1 and CDR2 are SGHDN and FVKESK. CDR3 sequence (DNA): TGTGCCAGCAGCCAAGCAGGGGGCAGCGAGCAGTACTTC. Amino acids: CASSQAGGSEQYF.

This clonotype was picked up many times. The genes are TRBV5-5 and TRBJ2-5; D may match TRBD1 or TRBD2 (6 bases each). V lost 1 base and J lost 4, with 17 bases in between. This CDR3 is 16 amino acids long. Germline values: CDR1 SGHKS, CDR2 YYEKEE (reference sequence). The CDR3, as DNA: TGTGCCAGCAGCTTGCCGTACGGGGGCGGAGGAGAGACCCAGTACTTC. It is translated as CASSLPYGGGGETQYF.

On this clonotype itself: This may come from a read error, since a much larger clone is one base off. This chain connects TRBV12-3 or TRBV12-4 to TRBJ2-7; D gene unclear. The CDR3 extends over 14 amino acids. The CDR3: CASSLVPNGYERYF. DNA of the CDR3: TGTGCCAGCAGTTTAGTACCCAATGGGTACGAGCGGTACTTC.

The V and J genes are TRBV10-3 and TRBJ1-1, with 7 bases identical to TRBD1. From germline, CDR1 is ENHRY and CDR2 SYGVKD. This CDR3 is built from 13 residues. Trimming took 6 bases from V and 0 from J; bases not matched to a gene: 1. This CDR3 is CAIRTGLNTEAFF. CDR3 nucleotides: TGTGCCATCAGGACAGGGCTGAACACTGAAGCTTTCTTT.

This clonotype was recorded at least ten times. The chain couples TRBV6-2 or TRBV6-3 to TRBJ2-7, with D perhaps matching TRBD2 (6 bases). The CDR3 has 15 residues. Trimming took off 2 bases at V and 3 bases at J, with 14 bases between the two ends. Germline values: CDR1 MNHEY, CDR2 SVGEGT. CDR3 in amino acids: CASSYPGVSDYEQYF. CDR3 sequence (DNA): TGTGCCAGCAGTTACCCGGGGGTCTCGGACTACGAGCAGTACTTC.

This clonotype was seen many times. The rearrangement links TRBV30 to TRBJ1-1; D possibly corresponds to TRBD1 (6 bases). Germline V gene lookup returns CDR1 GTSNPN and CDR2 SVGIG (reference sequence). The CDR3 length is 11 residues. Trimming left V 0 bases short and J 8 bases short, with 7 bases between. As DNA, the CDR3 is TGTGCCTGGAGTGTAGGGGGAGAAGCTTTCTTT. Protein: CAWSVGGEAFF.

This clonotype was counted many times. The J gene is TRBJ2-7, the V gene TRBV11-2; D gene ambiguous. Per the germline V gene, CDR1 is SGHAT and CDR2 is FQNNGV. CDR3 length: 11 residues. Trimming pared 4 bases from V and 4 bases from J, leaving 5 bases between. The CDR3 here is CASSYQYEQYF. The CDR3 DNA follows: TGTGCCAGCAGCTACCAGTACGAGCAGTACTTC.

The chain has TRBV7-9 and TRBJ1-4; 7 bases map to TRBD1. The CDR3 extends over 17 amino acids. The germline gives CDR1 SEHNR, CDR2 FQNEAQ (reference sequence). The trim removed 4 bases at V and 0 bases at J, leaving 8 bases unmatched. The CDR3 coding sequence is TGTGCCAGCAGCTACCGGACAGGCGTAGCAACTAATGAAAAACTGTTTTTT. Translated: CASSYRTGVATNEKLFF. The full variable domain, completed using reference TRBV7-9 and TRBJ1-4, is DTGVSQNPRHKITKRGQNVTFRCDPISEHNRLYWYRQTLGQGPEFLTYFQNEAQLEKSRLLSDRFSAERPKGSFSTLEIQRTEQGDSAMYLCASSYRTGVATNEKLFFGSGTQLSVL.